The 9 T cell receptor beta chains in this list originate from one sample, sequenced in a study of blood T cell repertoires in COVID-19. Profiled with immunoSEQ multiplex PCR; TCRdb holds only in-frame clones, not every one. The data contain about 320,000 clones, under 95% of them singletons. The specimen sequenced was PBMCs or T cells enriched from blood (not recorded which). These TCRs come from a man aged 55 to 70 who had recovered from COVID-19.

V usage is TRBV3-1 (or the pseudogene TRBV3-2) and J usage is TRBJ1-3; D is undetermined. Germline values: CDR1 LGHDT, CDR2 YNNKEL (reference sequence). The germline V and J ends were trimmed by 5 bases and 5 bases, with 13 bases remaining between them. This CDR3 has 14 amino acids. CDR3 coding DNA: TGTGCCAGCAGCGGAACCGGGAGGAGAAACACCATATATTTT. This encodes CASSGTGRRNTIYF.

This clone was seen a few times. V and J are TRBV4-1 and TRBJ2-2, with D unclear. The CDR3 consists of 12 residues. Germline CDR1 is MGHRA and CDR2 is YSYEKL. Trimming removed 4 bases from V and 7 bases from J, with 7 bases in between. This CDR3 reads CASSPPIGELFF. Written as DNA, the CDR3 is TGCGCCAGCAGCCCACCTATCGGGGAGCTGTTTTTT.

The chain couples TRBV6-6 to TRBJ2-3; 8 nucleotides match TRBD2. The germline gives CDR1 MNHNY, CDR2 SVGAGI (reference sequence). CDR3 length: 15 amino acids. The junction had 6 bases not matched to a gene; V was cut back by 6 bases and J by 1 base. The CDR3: CASSLLAGGTDTQYF. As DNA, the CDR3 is TGTGCCAGCAGCCTCCTAGCGGGCGGCACAGATACGCAGTATTTT.

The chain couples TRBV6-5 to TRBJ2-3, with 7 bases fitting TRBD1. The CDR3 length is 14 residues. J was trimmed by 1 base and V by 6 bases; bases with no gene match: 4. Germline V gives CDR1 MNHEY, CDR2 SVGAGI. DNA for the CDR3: TGTGCCAGCAGATTGACAGGGCGCACAGATACGCAGTATTTT. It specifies CASRLTGRTDTQYF.

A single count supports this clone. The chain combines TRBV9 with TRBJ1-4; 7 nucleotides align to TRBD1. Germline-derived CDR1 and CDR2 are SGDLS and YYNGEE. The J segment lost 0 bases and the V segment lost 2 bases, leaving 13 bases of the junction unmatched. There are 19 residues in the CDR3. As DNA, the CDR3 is TGTGCCAGCAGCGTGAGAGAGGGACAGCACCCCGCAACTAATGAAAAACTGTTTTTT. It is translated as CASSVREGQHPATNEKLFF.

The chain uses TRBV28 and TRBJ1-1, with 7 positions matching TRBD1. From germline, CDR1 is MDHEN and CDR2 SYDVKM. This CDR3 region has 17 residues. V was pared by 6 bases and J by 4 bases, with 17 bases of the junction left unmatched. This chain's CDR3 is CASSNRGGPRLGTEAFF. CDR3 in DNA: TGTGCCAGCAGCAACAGGGGCGGACCCCGACTGGGCACTGAAGCTTTCTTT.

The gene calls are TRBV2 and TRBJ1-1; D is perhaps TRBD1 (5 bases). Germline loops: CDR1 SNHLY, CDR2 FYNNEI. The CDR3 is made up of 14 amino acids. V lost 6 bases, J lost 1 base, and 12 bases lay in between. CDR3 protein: CASREGLWNTEAFF. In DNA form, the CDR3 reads TGTGCCAGCAGGGAGGGACTTTGGAACACTGAAGCTTTCTTT.

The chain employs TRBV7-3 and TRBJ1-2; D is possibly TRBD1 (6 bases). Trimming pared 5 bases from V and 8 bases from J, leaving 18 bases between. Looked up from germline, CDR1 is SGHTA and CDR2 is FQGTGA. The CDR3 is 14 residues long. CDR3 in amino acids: CASSLEQGMGGYTF. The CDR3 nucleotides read TGTGCCAGCAGCCTGGAACAGGGAATGGGGGGCTACACCTTC.

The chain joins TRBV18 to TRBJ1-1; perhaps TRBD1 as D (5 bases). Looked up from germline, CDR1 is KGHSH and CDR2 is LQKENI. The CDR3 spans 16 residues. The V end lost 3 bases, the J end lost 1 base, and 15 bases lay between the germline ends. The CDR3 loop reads CASSPKWQGKNTEAFF. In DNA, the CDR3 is TGTGCCAGCTCACCGAAGTGGCAGGGAAAGAACACTGAAGCTTTCTTT.